The 21 T cell receptor beta chains reported below all come from one sample, sequenced in a study of cytomegalovirus exposure and HLA in healthy donors. A multiplex PCR was run with 60 Vbeta primers and 13 Jbeta primers. Assay used: immunoSEQ multiplex PCR; TCRdb lists only in-frame clones, some missing. The repertoire holds about 76,000 clones, with around 84% as singletons. Sequenced material: PBMCs. Receptors originate from a middle-aged woman in good health and CMV-seropositive.

V and J are TRBV4-3 and TRBJ2-1; TRBD2 is a possible D gene (5 bases). Germline values: CDR1 LGHNA, CDR2 YSLEER. V lost 3 bases to trimming and J lost 4 bases, with 10 bases between them. This CDR3 has 14 amino acids. CDR3 amino acids: CASSHEGLYNEQFF. In nucleotides, the CDR3 is TGCGCCAGCAGCCACGAAGGACTGTACAATGAGCAGTTCTTC.

V usage is TRBV28 and J usage is TRBJ1-2, with TRBD1 matching over 9 bases. The CDR3 contains 14 residues. V dropped 5 bases and J dropped 8; count of bases not matched to a gene: 9. Per the germline V gene, CDR1 is MDHEN and CDR2 is SYDVKM. The CDR3 DNA reads TGTGCCAGCAGTACTCCGGGACAGGGTTTGGGCTACACCTTC. This sequence encodes CASSTPGQGLGYTF.

The rearrangement joins TRBV18 to TRBJ1-1; 9 bases map to TRBD1. Germline CDR1 is KGHSH and CDR2 is LQKENI. This CDR3 comprises 13 residues. V shed 3 bases and J 6 bases; nucleotides not matched to a gene: 2. CDR3: CASSPRQGAEAFF. The DNA for the CDR3 is TGTGCCAGCTCACCCCGACAGGGGGCTGAAGCTTTCTTT.

This clone was counted only a few times. The chain has TRBV28 and TRBJ1-2; TRBD1 is a possible D gene (6 bases). V lost 3 bases to trimming and J lost 7 bases, with 15 bases between them. The germline CDR1 and CDR2 sequences are MDHEN and SYDVKM. The CDR3 totals 14 residues. The CDR3 sequence: CASSFRSGQSGYTF. CDR3 nucleotide sequence: TGTGCCAGCAGTTTCAGGTCCGGACAGTCTGGCTACACCTTC.

The V and J genes are TRBV19 and TRBJ1-1; D is undetermined. Trimming pared 5 bases from V and 8 bases from J, leaving 6 bases between. Germline loops: CDR1 LNHDA, CDR2 SQIVND (reference sequence). This CDR3 spans 10 amino acids. The CDR3 is CASSGPEAFF. CDR3 DNA sequence: TGTGCCAGTAGTGGGCCGGAAGCTTTCTTT.

The chain has TRBV19 and TRBJ1-1; TRBD1 might be the D (5 bases). The CDR3 is 12 residues long. V gave up 9 bases and J gave up 8 bases, with 16 bases separating them. Germline V gene data show CDR1 as LNHDA and CDR2 as SQIVND (reference sequence). CDR3 sequence reads: CASLAWGGEAFF. CDR3 nucleotides: TGTGCCAGCTTGGCCTGGGGCGGCGAAGCTTTCTTT.

The chain links TRBV18 to TRBJ2-7; 10 bases align to TRBD1. Germline CDR1 is KGHSH and CDR2 is LQKENI. The CDR3 extends over 15 amino acids. V was clipped by 3 bases and J by 5 bases; unmatched bases: 7. CDR3 sequence: CASSPPTGGMHEQYF. The CDR3, as DNA: TGTGCCAGCTCACCTCCGACAGGGGGCATGCACGAGCAGTACTTC.

The sample holds one count of this clone. The chain couples TRBV29-1 to TRBJ2-6; D may be TRBD1 (5 bases). CDR3 length: 14 residues. V was clipped by 4 bases and J by 0 bases, with 7 bases between them. Germline assignment: CDR1 SQVTM and CDR2 ANQGSEA. CDR3 residues: CSVGRDSGANVLTF. Written as DNA, the CDR3 is TGCAGCGTTGGCAGGGACTCTGGGGCCAACGTCCTGACTTTC.

V and J are TRBV7-8 and TRBJ2-1; 15 bases align to TRBD2. Per the germline V gene, CDR1 is SGHVS and CDR2 is FQNEAQ. This CDR3 region has 16 residues. V was pared by 5 bases and J by 4 bases, with 3 bases of the junction left unmatched. CDR3 bases: TGTGCCAGCAGCCGCGGACTAGCGGGGGGGTACAATGAGCAGTTCTTC. Amino acids: CASSRGLAGGYNEQFF. The complete variable domain, with remaining parts taken from reference TRBV7-8 and TRBJ2-1, reads GAGVSQSPRYKVAKRGQDVALRCDPISGHVSLFWYQQALGQGPEFLTYFQNEAQLDKSGLPSDRFFAERPEGSVSTLKIQRTQQEDSAVYLCASSRGLAGGYNEQFFGPGTRLTVL.

The CDR3 is CASSPETGANQPQHF. CDR3 nucleotides: TGTGCCAGCTCACCTGAGACAGGGGCTAATCAGCCCCAGCATTTT. The chain carries TRBV18 and TRBJ1-5; 8 bases map to TRBD1. Trimming cost V 3 bases and J 4 bases; bases outside gene matches: 5. The CDR3 is 15 amino acids. CDR1 and CDR2 from the germline V gene are KGHSH and LQKENI.

This chain connects TRBV7-8 to TRBJ2-5, with 8 bases aligning to TRBD2. Germline V gene lookup returns CDR1 SGHVS and CDR2 FQNEAQ. The junction had 8 bases not matched to a gene; V was cut back by 1 base and J by 4 bases. There are 16 residues in the CDR3. The CDR3 spells CASSLEGLEGGETQYF. CDR3 bases: TGTGCCAGCAGCTTAGAGGGACTAGAGGGCGGAGAGACCCAGTACTTC.

This clone occurred a few times. V is TRBV7-9 and J is TRBJ1-2; a weak D match, TRBD1 (5 bases). The CDR3 spans 14 residues. Germline values: CDR1 SEHNR, CDR2 FQNEAQ (reference sequence). V was pared by 5 bases and J by 4 bases, with 14 bases between. CDR3: CASSGTGDGYGYTF. The CDR3, as DNA: TGTGCCAGCAGCGGGACGGGAGATGGCTATGGCTACACCTTC. Variable domain in full (rest from reference TRBV7-9 and TRBJ1-2): DTGVSQNPRHKITKRGQNVTFRCDPISEHNRLYWYRQTLGQGPEFLTYFQNEAQLEKSRLLSDRFSAERPKGSFSTLEIQRTEQGDSAMYLCASSGTGDGYGYTFGSGTRLTVV.

V gene TRBV2 combines with J gene TRBJ2-2; 7 nucleotides match TRBD1. The germline V gene encodes CDR1 SNHLY and CDR2 FYNNEI. Unmatched junction bases numbered 2, after V lost 6 bases and J lost 1 base. This CDR3 has 14 amino acids. Here the CDR3 DNA reads TGTGCCAGCAGGGGGGACAGGAACACCGGGGAGCTGTTTTTT. Translation gives CASRGDRNTGELFF. Full variable domain (outside the CDR3, taken from reference TRBV2 and TRBJ2-2): EPEVTQTPSHQVTQMGQEVILRCVPISNHLYFYWYRQILGQKVEFLVSFYNNEISEKSEIFDDQFSVERPDGSNFTLKIRSTKLEDSAMYFCASRGDRNTGELFFGEGSRLTVL.

The rearrangement links TRBV28 to TRBJ1-2, with a weak D call TRBD1 (6 bases). Germline-derived CDR1 and CDR2 are MDHEN and SYDVKM. The ends were cut back, 6 bases at V and 2 bases at J, with 10 bases in the middle. The CDR3 consists of 13 residues. The CDR3 sequence is CASRIDRNYGYTF. DNA for the CDR3: TGTGCCAGCAGAATAGACAGGAACTATGGCTACACCTTC.

The chain couples TRBV19 to TRBJ2-1; TRBD1 aligns across 9 bases. The CDR3 contains 14 residues. The germline gives CDR1 LNHDA, CDR2 SQIVND (reference sequence). Trimming cost V 5 bases and J 8 bases; bases outside gene matches: 7. The CDR3 region has the DNA TGTGCCAGTAGTGAAGGACAGGGGATCGATGAGCAGTTCTTC. It encodes CASSEGQGIDEQFF.

The chain combines TRBV16 with TRBJ1-4; D unresolved. Germline CDR1 KGHSY, CDR2 FQNENV. Trimming took 3 bases from V and 7 from J, leaving 12 bases between them. The CDR3 totals 14 residues. CDR3 DNA sequence: TGTGCCAGCAGCCATCGTACCCTGGCTGAAAAACTGTTTTTT. It codes for CASSHRTLAEKLFF.

The CDR3 sequence: CASRRDSYNSPLHF. The CDR3 DNA reads as TGCGCCAGCAGACGGGACAGCTATAATTCACCCCTCCACTTT. The chain employs TRBV5-1 and TRBJ1-6; 7 bases line up with TRBD1. The V gene end was trimmed by 5 bases and the J gene end by 3 bases; junction bases not matched to a gene: 2. CDR3 length: 14 residues. CDR1 is SGHRS and CDR2 is YFSETQ in the germline V gene. The entire variable domain, with the rest obtained from reference TRBV5-1 and TRBJ1-6, is as follows: KAGVTQTPRYLIKTRGQQVTLSCSPISGHRSVSWYQQTPGQGLQFLFEYFSETQRNKGNFPGRFSGRQFSNSRSEMNVSTLELGDSALYLCASRRDSYNSPLHFGNGTRLTVT.

V is TRBV19 and J is TRBJ2-5, with TRBD2 identical over 7 bases. In germline, CDR1 is LNHDA, CDR2 SQIVND (reference sequence). This CDR3 spans 16 amino acids. Trimming removed 6 bases from V and 0 bases from J; junction bases left unmatched: 10. This CDR3 is CASSPGGGVDQETQYF. In DNA form, the CDR3 reads TGTGCCAGTAGCCCGGGGGGAGGGGTGGACCAAGAGACCCAGTACTTC.

This clone was recorded a few times. The CDR3 DNA reads as TGTGCCAGCAGCCTGGGACAGCAAGAGACCCAGTACTTC. This encodes CASSLGQQETQYF. The rearrangement joins TRBV5-6 to TRBJ2-5, with 7 bases lining up with TRBD1. The CDR3 extends over 13 amino acids. After removal of 4 bases from V and 2 bases from J, the junction contained 2 bases not matched to a gene. The germline CDR1 and CDR2 sequences are SGHDT and YYEEEE.

Points on this clone: One end of the junction does not line up with germline, which may come from a read error. The chain employs TRBV2 and TRBJ2-7; 7 bases are shared with TRBD1. The germline CDR1 and CDR2 sequences are SNHLY and FYNNEI. This CDR3 has 15 amino acids. CDR3 loop: CASNDRSGRGYGQYF. As DNA, the CDR3 is TGTGCCAGCAATGACAGATCCGGCAGGGGGTACGGGCAGTACTTC.

This clone has only a few counts. V gene TRBV4-2 combines with J gene TRBJ2-2; tentative D call: TRBD1 (6 bases). The length of the CDR3 is 14 residues. Germline loops: CDR1 LGHNA, CDR2 YNFKEQ. V lost 0 bases, J lost 9 bases, and 11 bases lay in between. The CDR3 sequence: CASSQDTGRRELFF. In DNA form, the CDR3 reads TGTGCCAGCAGCCAAGATACAGGGCGCAGGGAGCTGTTTTTT.